This is a list of T cell receptor beta chains from one sample in a study of blood T cell repertoires in COVID-19. Clones were read by immunoSEQ multiplex PCR, and TCRdb kept only the in-frame ones, dropping some. The table lists under 500,000 clones, 80% to 90% of them singletons. Specimen: peripheral blood. Receptors were obtained from a woman in her twenties or thirties with acute or convalescent COVID-19. The CDR3 runs from the conserved cysteine through the conserved F or W. Fields, in order: D gene, V gene, clone size, J gene, CDR3 protein, CDR3 DNA. A D gene is named only where the DNA matches it firmly. The size entry is marked missing in some rows and otherwise reads once, few, many or a size class.

TRBD2	TRBV6-1	-	TRBJ2-5	CASSEELAGGLPGTQYF	TGTGCCAGCAGTGAAGAACTAGCGGGGGGGCTGCCTGGGACCCAGTACTTC
TRBD1	TRBV2	-	TRBJ1-5	CASRGTGLSNQPQHF	TGTGCCAGCAGGGGGACAGGGCTTAGCAATCAGCCCCAGCATTTT
-	TRBV11-2	-	TRBJ2-1	CASSLDFRGNEQFF	TGTGCCAGCAGCTTAGATTTTCGGGGCAATGAGCAGTTCTTC
-	TRBV24-1	-	TRBJ2-7	CATSDPSRGYEQYF	TGTGCCACCAGTGACCCTTCCAGGGGTTACGAGCAGTACTTC
-	TRBV10-3	-	TRBJ2-5	CAISEGGGDWSVGTQYF	TGTGCCATCAGTGAAGGGGGCGGGGACTGGTCTGTTGGGACCCAGTACTTC
TRBD1	TRBV5-1	once	TRBJ2-5	CASSAGTEQETQYF	TGCGCCAGCAGCGCCGGGACAGAACAAGAGACCCAGTACTTC
TRBD2	TRBV14	-	TRBJ2-1	CASSQGTSGGPWQFF	TGTGCCAGCAGCCAGGGGACTAGCGGGGGTCCTTGGCAGTTCTTC
-	TRBV6-5	-	TRBJ2-3	CASSRGSTDTQYF	TGTGCCAGCAGTCGGGGGAGCACAGATACGCAGTATTTT
TRBD2	TRBV7-2	-	TRBJ2-1	CASSLGSGGNNEQFF	TGTGCCAGCAGCTTAGGGTCGGGGGGGAACAATGAGCAGTTCTTC
-	TRBV7-3	-	TRBJ2-6	CASSEPSGANVLTF	TGTGCCAGCAGTGAGCCTTCTGGGGCCAACGTCCTGACTTTC
TRBD2	TRBV18	-	TRBJ2-6	CASSPFSSGGPSGANVLTF	TGTGCCAGCTCACCCTTTAGCAGCGGGGGCCCCTCTGGGGCCAACGTCCTGACTTTC
TRBD1	TRBV5-6	-	TRBJ1-3	CASRSGTGGSGNTIYF	TGTGCCAGCAGATCCGGGACAGGGGGCTCTGGAAACACCATATATTTT
-	TRBV28	-	TRBJ1-3	CASSLSGVAGNTIYF	TGTGCCAGCAGTTTATCAGGGGTGGCCGGAAACACCATATATTTT
-	TRBV7-8	once	TRBJ2-5	CASSFFGRGETQYF	TGTGCCAGCAGCTTCTTCGGCAGGGGAGAGACCCAGTACTTC
-	TRBV6-5	-	TRBJ1-6	CASSYSFGAPLHF	TGTGCCAGCAGTTACTCTTTCGGGGCACCCCTCCACTTT
TRBD2	TRBV11-2	-	TRBJ2-5	CASSPVVPSGGARETQYF	TGTGCCAGCAGCCCAGTGGTCCCTAGCGGGGGGGCCAGGGAGACCCAGTACTTC
-	TRBV30	-	TRBJ2-5	CAWSPTAQETQYF	TGTGCCTGGAGCCCAACAGCCCAAGAGACCCAGTACTTC
-	TRBV6-5	-	TRBJ1-2	CASSYSRGYYGYTF	TGTGCCAGCAGTTACTCACGAGGTTATTATGGCTACACCTTC
TRBD1	TRBV5-4	-	TRBJ2-2	CASSDPGQGRTGELFF	TGTGCCAGCAGCGATCCGGGACAGGGGAGAACCGGGGAGCTGTTTTTT
-	TRBV24-1	once	TRBJ2-2	CATSLGTGELFF	TGTGCCACCAGTCTAGGAACCGGGGAGCTGTTTTTT
-	TRBV11-1	-	TRBJ2-1	CASSGGTSSYNEQFF	TGTGCCAGCAGTGGTGGGACAAGCTCCTACAATGAGCAGTTCTTC
TRBD1	TRBV30	few	TRBJ1-2	CACHRDRAIIPGYTF	TGTGCCTGTCACCGCGACAGGGCGATTATCCCTGGCTACACCTTC
TRBD1	TRBV19	-	TRBJ1-1	CASRDRVIYRNTEAFF	TGTGCCAGCAGGGACAGGGTCATATATAGGAACACTGAAGCTTTCTTT
-	TRBV2	few	TRBJ1-6	CASRIQGSPESPLHF	TGTGCCAGCAGAATACAGGGCTCCCCTGAGTCACCCCTCCACTTT
TRBD2	TRBV24-1	-	TRBJ2-2	CATSNSGGLHGELFF	TGTGCCACCAGTAATAGCGGGGGGTTACACGGGGAGCTGTTTTTT
TRBD1	TRBV6-6	once	TRBJ1-2	CASSYDRAPYGYTF	TGTGCCAGCAGTTACGACAGGGCGCCCTATGGCTACACCTTC
-	TRBV20-1	-	TRBJ1-6	CSASETANSPLHF	TGCAGTGCTAGTGAGACAGCCAATTCACCCCTCCACTTT
-	TRBV6-5	once	TRBJ1-3	CASMPGGSGNTIYF	TGTGCCAGCATGCCCGGAGGCTCTGGAAACACCATATATTTT
-	TRBV2	-	TRBJ2-7	CASSGGYLYEQYF	TGTGCCAGCAGTGGAGGGTACTTGTACGAGCAGTACTTC
-	TRBV5-4	few	TRBJ2-1	CASSFGPGSYNEQFF	TGTGCCAGCAGCTTCGGTCCCGGGTCCTACAATGAGCAGTTCTTC
-	TRBV5-6	-	TRBJ2-1	CASSLGLTPGNEQFF	TGTGCCAGCAGCTTGGGACTAACCCCCGGCAATGAGCAGTTCTTC
-	TRBV4-1	-	TRBJ2-2	CASSQQGGTGELFF	TGCGCCAGCAGCCAACAGGGTGGCACCGGGGAGCTGTTTTTT
-	TRBV28	-	TRBJ2-4	CASSSASAGPENIQYF	TGTGCCAGCAGTTCCGCCTCGGCGGGGCCGGAAAACATTCAGTACTTC
-	TRBV9	-	TRBJ2-1	CASSPTGRDWLNEQFF	TGTGCCAGCAGCCCGACCGGCCGGGACTGGCTTAATGAGCAGTTCTTC
TRBD1	TRBV4-2	-	TRBJ2-2	CASSQAPRRGLTGELFF	TGTGCCAGCAGCCAAGCACCAAGAAGGGGGCTCACCGGGGAGCTGTTTTTT
TRBD1	TRBV6-6	-	TRBJ1-2	CASSSTGQGKNYGYTF	TGTGCCAGCAGTTCGACAGGACAGGGCAAAAACTATGGCTACACCTTC
TRBD2	TRBV10-3	-	TRBJ2-1	CAISDSGGANEQFF	TGTGCCATCAGTGATAGCGGGGGGGCGAATGAGCAGTTCTTC
TRBD2	TRBV27	once	TRBJ2-5	CASTTLEGLAGQETQYF	TGTGCCAGCACCACTCTAGAGGGACTAGCGGGTCAAGAGACCCAGTACTTC
TRBD1	TRBV28	-	TRBJ1-6	CASSRDSSSYNSPLHF	TGTGCCAGCAGTCGGGACAGCAGCTCCTATAATTCACCCCTCCACTTT
TRBD2	TRBV2	-	TRBJ2-3	CATTSGGARVDTQYF	TGTGCCACGACTAGCGGGGGGGCACGGGTGGATACGCAGTATTTT
TRBD1	TRBV3-1/TRBV3-2	few	TRBJ2-5	CASSPTAWDSFGAKETQYF	TGTGCCAGCAGCCCTACCGCCTGGGACAGTTTCGGGGCAAAAGAGACCCAGTACTTC
TRBD1	TRBV24-1	once	TRBJ2-3	CATSHRGRTDTQYF	TGTGCCACCAGTCACAGGGGGCGCACAGATACGCAGTATTTT
TRBD1	TRBV5-1	-	TRBJ2-4	CASRQGAKNIQYF	TGCGCCAGCAGACAGGGGGCCAAAAACATTCAGTACTTC
-	TRBV5-1	-	TRBJ2-3	CASSPPHYSEGTDTQYF	TGCGCCAGCAGCCCACCCCATTACAGCGAGGGTACAGATACGCAGTATTTT
TRBD2	TRBV9	-	TRBJ2-1	CASSALSSGGQFF	TGTGCCAGCAGCGCCCTCAGTAGCGGGGGGCAGTTCTTC
-	TRBV16	-	TRBJ2-1	CASSQQGHNEQFF	TGTGCCAGCAGCCAACAGGGGCACAATGAGCAGTTCTTC
TRBD1	TRBV5-1	-	TRBJ2-7	CASSLIGTGYYEQYF	TGCGCCAGCAGCTTGATCGGGACAGGATACTACGAGCAGTACTTC
TRBD1	TRBV5-1	-	TRBJ2-3	CASSSTGGRADTQYF	TGCGCCAGCAGCTCGACAGGGGGCCGAGCAGATACGCAGTATTTT
TRBD1	TRBV3-1/TRBV3-2	-	TRBJ1-1	CASSQIGQGVSWNTEAFF	TGTGCCAGCAGCCAAATTGGACAGGGGGTTTCTTGGAACACTGAAGCTTTCTTT
TRBD1	TRBV15	-	TRBJ2-4	CATSTRTGVKNIQYF	TGTGCCACCAGCACCCGGACAGGAGTTAAAAACATTCAGTACTTC
TRBD1	TRBV9	-	TRBJ1-2	CASSLPRDRGWYGYTF	TGTGCCAGCAGCCTACCCCGGGACAGGGGGTGGTATGGCTACACCTTC
-	TRBV6-1	-	TRBJ2-5	CASSEKLYSIAEKQETQYF	TGTGCCAGCAGCGAAAAACTGTACTCAATAGCGGAAAAACAAGAGACCCAGTACTTC
-	TRBV5-4	-	TRBJ2-7	CASSPYGGSPGEQYF	TGTGCCAGCAGCCCCTATGGCGGCTCCCCGGGCGAGCAGTACTTC